The 32 T cell receptor beta chains below were found in one sample sequenced in a study of blood T cell repertoires in COVID-19. This table comes from immunoSEQ multiplex PCR, and its TCRdb copy is limited to in-frame clones, with some not included. The sample lists under 250,000 clones; about nine tenths were seen once. The sequenced material came from peripheral blood. The receptors shown here come from a man in his sixties who had recovered from COVID-19.

The CDR3 nucleotides read TGTGCCTGGAGTACCCCGGGGGATACGCAGTATTTT. It translates to CAWSTPGDTQYF. This chain joins TRBV30 and TRBJ2-3; TRBD2 might be the D (5 bases). Looked up from germline, CDR1 is GTSNPN and CDR2 is SVGIG (reference sequence). V was trimmed by 2 bases and J by 6 bases, leaving 9 bases between them. This CDR3 comprises 12 residues.

The chain has TRBV11-2 and TRBJ1-1; TRBD1 matches 7 bases. The CDR3 contains 15 residues. Germline trimming cut 1 base from V and 4 bases from J; bases unmatched to any gene: 6. Germline V lookup: CDR1 SGHAT, CDR2 FQNNGV. CDR3 region: CASSLGRDRGTEAFF. In DNA form, the CDR3 reads TGTGCCAGCAGCTTAGGGCGGGACAGAGGCACTGAAGCTTTCTTT.

The chain combines TRBV9 with TRBJ1-6; D not resolved. The germline V gene has CDR1 SGDLS and CDR2 YYNGEE. The germline V and J ends were trimmed by 4 bases and 13 bases, with 15 bases remaining between them. The CDR3 is 13 amino acids. CDR3 region: CASSQGEVSPLHF. Written as DNA, the CDR3 is TGTGCCAGCAGCCAAGGAGAGGTTTCCCCCCTCCACTTT.

This chain connects TRBV6-1 to TRBJ1-1, with D perhaps matching TRBD1 (5 bases). V was clipped by 3 bases and J by 3 bases, with 14 bases between them. The CDR3 is 15 residues long. Germline CDR1 is MNHNS and CDR2 is SASEGT. Written as DNA, the CDR3 is TGTGCCAGCAGTGACGGCGGGGGTTATTACACTGAAGCTTTCTTT. Its protein is CASSDGGGYYTEAFF.

The chain links TRBV6-5 to TRBJ2-3; 10 bases fit TRBD2. The CDR3 is made up of 14 amino acids. Germline-derived CDR1 and CDR2 are MNHEY and SVGAGI. V shed 4 bases, J shed 7 bases, and the junction held 5 bases outside the gene matches. CDR3 amino acids: CASSFLAGGNTQYF. In nucleotides, the CDR3 is TGTGCCAGCAGTTTCTTAGCGGGGGGAAATACGCAGTATTTT.

The J gene is TRBJ1-2, the V gene TRBV18, with D possibly being TRBD1 (6 bases). Per germline, CDR1 KGHSH and CDR2 LQKENI. The CDR3 extends over 15 amino acids. Trimming cost V 3 bases and J 1 base, with 12 bases left between them. CDR3 region: CASSPPGQSNYGYTF. The DNA of the CDR3 is TGTGCCAGCTCACCCCCTGGACAGAGTAACTATGGCTACACCTTC.

This clone appeared a single time. The rearrangement joins TRBV11-1 to TRBJ2-3, with D possibly matching TRBD2 (5 bases). This CDR3 has 15 amino acids. Germline values: CDR1 SGHAT, CDR2 FQDESV (reference sequence). Trimming pared 1 base from V and 0 bases from J, leaving 8 bases between. The CDR3 region has the DNA TGTGCCAGCAGCTTAGAAGCGGTCAGCACAGATACGCAGTATTTT. Protein: CASSLEAVSTDTQYF.

The chain employs TRBV7-2 and TRBJ2-5; 10 bases fit TRBD1. The germline gives CDR1 SGHTA, CDR2 FQGNSA. Trimming took 6 bases from V and 5 from J; bases not matched to a gene: 9. The CDR3 covers 15 residues. This chain's CDR3 is CASSMWTGGRETQYF. Written as DNA, the CDR3 is TGTGCCAGCAGTATGTGGACAGGGGGTCGGGAGACCCAGTACTTC.

The rearrangement links TRBV7-8 to TRBJ2-2, with unresolved D. Germline-derived CDR1 and CDR2 are SGHVS and FQNEAQ. CDR3 length: 13 residues. Trimming pared 1 base from V and 5 bases from J, leaving 5 bases between. DNA for the CDR3: TGTGCCAGCAGCTTAGGTCAAACCGGGGAGCTGTTTTTT. Protein product: CASSLGQTGELFF.

This clone was seen just once. This rearrangement joins TRBV5-4 to TRBJ2-3; 7 bases are a match to TRBD2. Losses at the gene ends were 1 base for V and 4 bases for J; bases not matched to a gene: 3. Germline V CDR1 and CDR2: SGHNT, YYREEE (reference sequence). The CDR3 consists of 14 residues. The CDR3 is CASSLRREADTQYF. CDR3 DNA sequence: TGTGCCAGCAGCTTGAGACGGGAGGCAGATACGCAGTATTTT. The complete variable domain, with remaining parts taken from reference TRBV5-4 and TRBJ2-3, reads ETGVTQSPTHLIKTRGQQVTLRCSSQSGHNTVSWYQQALGQGPQFIFQYYREEENGRGNFPPRFSGLQFPNYSSELNVNALELDDSALYLCASSLRREADTQYFGPGTRLTVL.

This clone has only a few counts. The gene calls are TRBV11-3 and TRBJ2-2; tentative D call: TRBD1 (6 bases). The CDR3 contains 15 residues. CDR1 is SGHNT, CDR2 YENEEA, per germline. V lost 8 bases to trimming and J lost 9 bases, with 22 bases between them. CDR3 nucleotides: TGTGCCAGCGGAACCCGGGACACCCGAGCCCGGGAGCTGTTTTTT. This gives the protein CASGTRDTRARELFF.

This clone was found once. The chain couples TRBV29-1 to TRBJ2-2; D is unclear. Germline lookup yields CDR1 SQVTM and CDR2 ANQGSEA. Trimming cost V 3 bases and J 8 bases, with 13 bases left between them. This CDR3 is built from 13 residues. CDR3 coding DNA: TGCAGCGTTGATCGGTTAAACCCTGGGGAGCTGTTTTTT. This gives the protein CSVDRLNPGELFF.

The J gene is TRBJ1-5, the V gene TRBV30; TRBD1 agrees at 7 bases. The CDR3 has 13 residues. Germline V lookup: CDR1 GTSNPN, CDR2 SVGIG (reference sequence). Trimming at V came to 2 bases and at J to 4 bases, leaving 2 bases not matched to a gene. Written as DNA, the CDR3 is TGTGCCTGGAGTCAGACAGGGAATCAGCCCCAGCATTTT. Residues: CAWSQTGNQPQHF.

The J gene is TRBJ2-7, the V gene TRBV18; D may be TRBD1 (7 bases). The germline CDR1 and CDR2 sequences are KGHSH and LQKENI. The CDR3 spans 14 residues. Trimming removed 8 bases at V and 3 bases at J, with 17 bases between. The CDR3 spells CASTQGGLFYEQYF. CDR3 nucleotides: TGTGCCAGCACTCAGGGGGGCCTCTTCTACGAGCAGTACTTC.

The chain recombines TRBV6-5 with TRBJ1-4; 9 bases line up with TRBD1. Per the germline V gene, CDR1 is MNHEY and CDR2 is SVGAGI. There are 15 residues in the CDR3. V was pared by 8 bases and J by 8 bases, with 12 bases of the junction left unmatched. The CDR3 protein is CASRPGQGPREKLFF. CDR3 nucleotides: TGTGCCAGCCGTCCGGGACAGGGACCAAGAGAAAAACTGTTTTTT.

The gene calls are TRBV14 and TRBJ2-3; tentative D call: TRBD1 (6 bases). Trimming took 1 base from V and 6 from J, leaving 14 bases between them. The CDR3 contains 15 residues. Germline CDR1 SGHDN, CDR2 FVKESK. CDR3 protein: CASSQAGRGRDTQYF. DNA for the CDR3: TGTGCCAGCAGCCAAGCGGGCAGGGGCAGGGATACGCAGTATTTT.

The chain recombines TRBV9 with TRBJ2-5; a weak D match, TRBD2 (5 bases). The length of the CDR3 is 14 residues. Trimming shortened V by 0 bases and J by 5 bases, and 11 bases separated the two germline ends. The germline V gene encodes CDR1 SGDLS and CDR2 YYNGEE. The CDR3: CASSVAFGVETQYF. CDR3 sequence (DNA): TGTGCCAGCAGCGTAGCTTTCGGGGTTGAGACCCAGTACTTC.

This clone was picked up one time. This chain links TRBV7-2 with TRBJ2-7; the match to TRBD1 covers 8 bases. The V gene end was trimmed by 0 bases and the J gene end by 3 bases; junction bases not matched to a gene: 4. The CDR3 totals 15 residues. Germline assignment: CDR1 SGHTA and CDR2 FQGNSA. The CDR3 DNA sequence: TGTGCCAGCAGCTTAGCGGGACAGGCCTACTACGAGCAGTACTTC. This gives the protein CASSLAGQAYYEQYF.

To note about this clone: The germline gene is not matched at one end of the junction; a read error may be the cause. The chain links TRBV3-1 (or the pseudogene TRBV3-2) to TRBJ2-7; tentative D call: TRBD2 (6 bases). Germline CDR1 and CDR2: LGHDT and YNNKEL (reference sequence). This CDR3 comprises 13 residues. CDR3 sequence: CVSSQGFGGEQYF. The CDR3 nucleotides read TGTGTCAGCAGCCAGGGTTTCGGGGGCGAGCAGTACTTC.

The chain couples TRBV19 to TRBJ2-3, with 9 bases that match TRBD1. The CDR3 covers 16 residues. The V segment lost 4 bases and the J segment 2 bases; nucleotides outside the gene matches: 7. Per germline, CDR1 LNHDA and CDR2 SQIVND (reference sequence). The CDR3 region is CASSTGTGLFTDTQYF. The CDR3 DNA sequence: TGTGCCAGTAGTACGGGGACAGGGCTATTCACAGATACGCAGTATTTT.

In this sample, this clone turned up once. The chain uses TRBV11-1 and TRBJ2-5, with D possibly TRBD2 on 7 matching bases. Deletions cut 2 bases from V and 5 bases from J, with 18 bases between. This CDR3 comprises 16 residues. Germline values: CDR1 SGHAT, CDR2 FQDESV (reference sequence). As DNA, the CDR3 is TGTGCCAGCAGCTTACTCTCTCGGGGGGCCACGGAGACCCAGTACTTC. This encodes CASSLLSRGATETQYF. Drawing the rest from reference TRBV11-1 and TRBJ2-5, the complete variable domain is EAEVAQSPRYKITEKSQAVAFWCDPISGHATLYWYRQILGQGPELLVQFQDESVVDDSQLPKDRFSAERLKGVDSTLKIQPAELGDSAMYLCASSLLSRGATETQYFGPGTRLLVL.

The chain combines TRBV15 with TRBJ2-1, with 8 bases lining up with TRBD2. Trimming took 3 bases from V and 3 from J; bases not matched to a gene: 4. The CDR3 is 15 residues long. Per the germline V gene, CDR1 is LNHNV and CDR2 is YYDKDF (reference sequence). The CDR3 DNA sequence: TGTGCCACCAGCAGTAGGCTAGCGGGCTACAATGAGCAGTTCTTC. Residues: CATSSRLAGYNEQFF.

The chain joins TRBV10-1 to TRBJ2-5, with D uncertain. V dropped 2 bases and J dropped 4 bases, with 17 bases sitting between them. In germline, CDR1 is WNHNN, CDR2 SYGVQD (reference sequence). This CDR3 comprises 16 residues. CDR3 DNA sequence: TGCGCCAGCAGTGAGCCCACTATTACGATGGGAGAGACCCAGTACTTC. Its protein is CASSEPTITMGETQYF.

The rearrangement joins TRBV5-6 to TRBJ2-7; D is undetermined. In germline, CDR1 is SGHDT, CDR2 YYEEEE. The germline V and J ends were trimmed by 4 bases and 2 bases, with 4 bases remaining between them. The CDR3 runs to 11 residues. For the CDR3, the DNA is TGTGCCAGCAGCCTAACCTACGAGCAGTACTTC. Protein product: CASSLTYEQYF.

The chain recombines TRBV10-3 with TRBJ1-2; no reliable D call. Germline-derived CDR1 and CDR2 are ENHRY and SYGVKD. V gave up 3 bases and J gave up 3 bases, with 8 bases separating them. The CDR3 is 13 residues long. CDR3 coding DNA: TGTGCCATCAGTGATATTACAGACTATGGCTACACCTTC. Translating gives CAISDITDYGYTF.

The rearrangement uses TRBV10-3 and TRBJ1-1, with D uncertain. The V and J ends lost 6 bases and 4 bases respectively, with 15 bases between them. The germline V gene has CDR1 ENHRY and CDR2 SYGVKD. The CDR3 contains 14 residues. CDR3 sequence: CAIRGRSGPTEAFF. DNA of the CDR3: TGTGCCATCAGAGGGAGAAGTGGGCCCACTGAAGCTTTCTTT.

The chain is built from TRBV19 and TRBJ1-5; 8 bases fit TRBD1. The V segment lost 3 bases and the J segment 0 bases; nucleotides outside the gene matches: 4. In germline, CDR1 is LNHDA, CDR2 SQIVND (reference sequence). This CDR3 is built from 16 residues. CDR3 loop: CASSMVTGGSNQPQHF. CDR3 sequence (DNA): TGTGCCAGTAGTATGGTCACAGGGGGTAGCAATCAGCCCCAGCATTTT. Based on the CDR3 plus reference TRBV19 and TRBJ1-5, the full variable domain is DGGITQSPKYLFRKEGQNVTLSCEQNLNHDAMYWYRQDPGQGLRLIYYSQIVNDFQKGDIAEGYSVSREKKESFPLTVTSAQKNPTAFYLCASSMVTGGSNQPQHFGDGTRLSIL.

V is TRBV12-5 and J is TRBJ1-1, with TRBD1 identical over 8 bases. This CDR3 has 14 residues. J was trimmed by 10 bases and V by 4 bases; bases with no gene match: 11. The germline CDR1 and CDR2 sequences are LGHNT and FRNRAP. The CDR3 reads CASGSLVRGHGAFF. Written as DNA, the CDR3 is TGTGCTAGTGGTTCCCTCGTCAGGGGGCACGGAGCTTTCTTT.

The chain uses TRBV20-1 and TRBJ2-7, with D possibly being TRBD2 (5 bases). V lost 5 bases and J lost 3, with 8 bases in between. Germline CDR1 reads DFQATT; CDR2 reads SNEGSKA (reference sequence). The CDR3 has 11 amino acids. CDR3 nucleotides: TGCAGTGCTTTGACTAACTACGAGCAGTACTTC. Protein: CSALTNYEQYF.

This chain connects TRBV27 to TRBJ2-3; TRBD2 aligns across 7 bases. Germline V CDR1 and CDR2: MNHEY, SMNVEV (reference sequence). J was trimmed by 1 base and V by 2 bases; bases with no gene match: 9. This CDR3 has 17 amino acids. In DNA, the CDR3 is TGTGCCAGCAGTTTAATGGCTAGCGGCTGGGGCACAGATACGCAGTATTTT. This translates into CASSLMASGWGTDTQYF.

The chain links TRBV15 to TRBJ2-5, with TRBD1 matching 9 bases. The germline CDR1 and CDR2 sequences are LNHNV and YYDKDF (reference sequence). After removal of 0 bases from V and 4 bases from J, the junction contained 6 bases not matched to a gene. The CDR3 spans 16 residues. The CDR3 nucleotides read TGTGCCACCAGCAGAGACCGGACAGGGGTTGGAGAGACCCAGTACTTC. Translation: CATSRDRTGVGETQYF.

The chain couples TRBV6-5 to TRBJ2-1; TRBD2 agrees at 8 bases. The CDR3 extends over 14 amino acids. CDR1 is MNHEY, CDR2 SVGAGI, per germline. J gave up 2 bases and V 4 bases, and 1 base lay outside the gene matches. The CDR3 nucleotides are TGTGCCAGCAGTTTAGCGGGGACCTACAATGAGCAGTTCTTC. This codes for CASSLAGTYNEQFF.